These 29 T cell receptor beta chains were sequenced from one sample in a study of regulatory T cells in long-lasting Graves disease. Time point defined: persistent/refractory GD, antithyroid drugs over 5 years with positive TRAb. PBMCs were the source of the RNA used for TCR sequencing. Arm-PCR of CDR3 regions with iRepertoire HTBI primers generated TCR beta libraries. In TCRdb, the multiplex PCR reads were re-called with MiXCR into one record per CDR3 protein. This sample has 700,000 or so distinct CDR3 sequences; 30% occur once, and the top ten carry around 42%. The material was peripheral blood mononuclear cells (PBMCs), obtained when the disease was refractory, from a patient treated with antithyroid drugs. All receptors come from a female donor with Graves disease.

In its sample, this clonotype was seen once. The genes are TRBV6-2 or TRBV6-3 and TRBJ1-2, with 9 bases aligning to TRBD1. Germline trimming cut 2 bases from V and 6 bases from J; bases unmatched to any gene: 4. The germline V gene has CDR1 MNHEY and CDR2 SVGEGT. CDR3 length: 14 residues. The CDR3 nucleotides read TGTGCCAGCAGTTACGTGGACAGGGGCCATGGCTACACCTTC. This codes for CASSYVDRGHGYTF.

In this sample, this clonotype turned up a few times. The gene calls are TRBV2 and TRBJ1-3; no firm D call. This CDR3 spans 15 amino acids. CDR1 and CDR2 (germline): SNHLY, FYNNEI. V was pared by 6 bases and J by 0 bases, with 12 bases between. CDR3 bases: TGTGCCAGCAGGGAGGCCCCGGGCTCTGGAAACACCATATATTTT. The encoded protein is CASREAPGSGNTIYF. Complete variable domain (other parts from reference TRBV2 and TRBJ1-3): EPEVTQTPSHQVTQMGQEVILRCVPISNHLYFYWYRQILGQKVEFLVSFYNNEISEKSEIFDDQFSVERPDGSNFTLKIRSTKLEDSAMYFCASREAPGSGNTIYFGEGSWLTVV.

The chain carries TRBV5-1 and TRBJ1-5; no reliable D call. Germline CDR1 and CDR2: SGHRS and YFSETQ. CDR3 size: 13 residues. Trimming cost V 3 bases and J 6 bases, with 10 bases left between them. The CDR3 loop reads CASSSSPGQPQHF. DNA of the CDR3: TGCGCCAGCAGCTCATCCCCGGGTCAGCCCCAGCATTTT.

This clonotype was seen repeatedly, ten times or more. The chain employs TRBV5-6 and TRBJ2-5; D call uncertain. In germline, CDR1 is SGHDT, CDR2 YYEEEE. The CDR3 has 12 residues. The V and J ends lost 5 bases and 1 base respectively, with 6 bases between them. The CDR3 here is CASSSIQETQYF. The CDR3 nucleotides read TGTGCCAGCAGTTCGATCCAAGAGACCCAGTACTTC.

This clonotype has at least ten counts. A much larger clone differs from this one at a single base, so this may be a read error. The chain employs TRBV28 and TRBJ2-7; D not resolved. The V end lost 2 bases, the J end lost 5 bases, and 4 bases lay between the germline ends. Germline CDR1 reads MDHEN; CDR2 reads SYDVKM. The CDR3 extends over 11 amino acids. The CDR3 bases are TGTGCCAGCAGTTTAACCCACGAGCAGTACTTC. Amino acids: CASSLTHEQYF.

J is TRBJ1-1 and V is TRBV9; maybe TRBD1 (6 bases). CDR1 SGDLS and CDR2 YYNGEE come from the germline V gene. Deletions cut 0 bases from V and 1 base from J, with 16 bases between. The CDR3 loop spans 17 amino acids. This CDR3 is CASSVVPGTTSNTEAFF. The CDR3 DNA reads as TGTGCCAGCAGCGTAGTCCCAGGGACAACGTCGAACACTGAAGCTTTCTTT.

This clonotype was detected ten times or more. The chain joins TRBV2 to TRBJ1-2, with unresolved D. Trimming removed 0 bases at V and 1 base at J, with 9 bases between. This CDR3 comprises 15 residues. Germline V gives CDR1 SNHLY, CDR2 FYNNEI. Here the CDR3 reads CASSEARSSNYGYTF. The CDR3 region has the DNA TGTGCCAGCAGTGAAGCGCGTAGCAGTAACTATGGCTACACCTTC.

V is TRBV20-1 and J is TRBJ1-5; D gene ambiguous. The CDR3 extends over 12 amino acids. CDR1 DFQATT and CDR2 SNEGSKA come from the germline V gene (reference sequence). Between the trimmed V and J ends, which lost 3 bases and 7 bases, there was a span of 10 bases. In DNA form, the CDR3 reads TGCAGTGCTAGGTTTGGAGCACAGCCCCAGCATTTT. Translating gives CSARFGAQPQHF.

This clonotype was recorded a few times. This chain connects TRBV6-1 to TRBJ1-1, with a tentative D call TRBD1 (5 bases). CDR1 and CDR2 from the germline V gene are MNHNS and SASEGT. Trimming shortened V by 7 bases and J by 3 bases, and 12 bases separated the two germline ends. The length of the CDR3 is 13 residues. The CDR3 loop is CASTVRGYTEAFF. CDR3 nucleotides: TGTGCCAGCACCGTTCGGGGGTACACTGAAGCTTTCTTT.

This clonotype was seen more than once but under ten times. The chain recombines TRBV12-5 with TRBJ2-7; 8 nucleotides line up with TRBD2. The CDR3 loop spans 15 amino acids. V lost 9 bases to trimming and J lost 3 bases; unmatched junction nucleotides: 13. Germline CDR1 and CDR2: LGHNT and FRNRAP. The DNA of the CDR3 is TGTGCTAGCCGTCCTGGGACTAGTCAACACTACGAGCAGTACTTC. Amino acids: CASRPGTSQHYEQYF.

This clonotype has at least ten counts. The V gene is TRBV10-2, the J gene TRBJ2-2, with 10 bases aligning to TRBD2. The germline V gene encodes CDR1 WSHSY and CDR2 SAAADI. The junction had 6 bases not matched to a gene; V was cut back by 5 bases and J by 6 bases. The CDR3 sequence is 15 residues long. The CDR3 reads CASSLTSGKAGELFF. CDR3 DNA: TGCGCCAGCAGTCTCACTAGCGGGAAGGCCGGGGAGCTGTTTTTT.

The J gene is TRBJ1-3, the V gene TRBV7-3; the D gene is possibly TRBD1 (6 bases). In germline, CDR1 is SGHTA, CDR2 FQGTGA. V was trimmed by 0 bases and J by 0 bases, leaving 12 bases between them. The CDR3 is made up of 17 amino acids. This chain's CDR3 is CASSLTPGAISGNTIYF. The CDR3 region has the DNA TGTGCCAGCAGCTTAACTCCAGGGGCCATCTCTGGAAACACCATATATTTT.

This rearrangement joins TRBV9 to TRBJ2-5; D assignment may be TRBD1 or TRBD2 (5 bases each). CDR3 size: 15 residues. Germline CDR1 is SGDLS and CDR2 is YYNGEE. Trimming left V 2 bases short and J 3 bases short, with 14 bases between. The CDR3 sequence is CASSVGVSTEETQYF. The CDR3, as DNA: TGTGCCAGCAGCGTGGGGGTCTCGACCGAAGAGACCCAGTACTTC.

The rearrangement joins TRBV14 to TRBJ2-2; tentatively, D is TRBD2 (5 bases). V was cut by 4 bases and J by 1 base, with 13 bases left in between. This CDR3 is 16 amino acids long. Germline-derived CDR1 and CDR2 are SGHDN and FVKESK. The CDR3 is CASSRRSGWNTGELFF. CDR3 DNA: TGTGCCAGCAGCCGTAGAAGCGGTTGGAACACCGGGGAGCTGTTTTTT.

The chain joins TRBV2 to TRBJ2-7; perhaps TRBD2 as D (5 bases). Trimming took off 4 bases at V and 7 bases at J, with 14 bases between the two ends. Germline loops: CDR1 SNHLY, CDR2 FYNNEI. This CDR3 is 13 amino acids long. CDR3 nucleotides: TGTGCCAGCAGTGGAGGCAGTTGGAGGGAGCAGTACTTC. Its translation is CASSGGSWREQYF.

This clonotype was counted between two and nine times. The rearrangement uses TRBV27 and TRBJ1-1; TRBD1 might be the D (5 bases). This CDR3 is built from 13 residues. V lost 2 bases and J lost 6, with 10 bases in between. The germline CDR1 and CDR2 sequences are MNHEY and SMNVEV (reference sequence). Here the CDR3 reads CASSLGGSPEAFF. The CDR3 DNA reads TGTGCCAGCAGTTTAGGGGGTTCCCCTGAAGCTTTCTTT.

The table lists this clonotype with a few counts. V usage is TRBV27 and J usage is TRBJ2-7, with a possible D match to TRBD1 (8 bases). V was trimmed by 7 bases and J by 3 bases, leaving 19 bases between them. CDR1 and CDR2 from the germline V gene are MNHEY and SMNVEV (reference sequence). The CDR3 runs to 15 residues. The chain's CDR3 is CASTPRTGRVYEQYF. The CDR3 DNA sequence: TGTGCCAGCACCCCTAGGACAGGGAGGGTCTACGAGCAGTACTTC.

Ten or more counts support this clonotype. DNA for the CDR3: TGTGCCAGCACCCGGACTAGCGGGATTGAAGAGACCCAGTACTTC. Encoded protein: CASTRTSGIEETQYF. J is TRBJ2-5 and V is TRBV2, with 12 bases fitting TRBD2. Germline CDR1 and CDR2: SNHLY and FYNNEI. J was trimmed by 3 bases and V by 7 bases; bases with no gene match: 6. The CDR3 sequence is 15 residues long.

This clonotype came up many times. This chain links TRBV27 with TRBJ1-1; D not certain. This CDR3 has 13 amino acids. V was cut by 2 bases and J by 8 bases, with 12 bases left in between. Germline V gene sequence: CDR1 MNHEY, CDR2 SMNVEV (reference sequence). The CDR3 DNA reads TGTGCCAGCAGTTTAATTGGTGGACGGGAAGCTTTCTTT. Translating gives CASSLIGGREAFF.

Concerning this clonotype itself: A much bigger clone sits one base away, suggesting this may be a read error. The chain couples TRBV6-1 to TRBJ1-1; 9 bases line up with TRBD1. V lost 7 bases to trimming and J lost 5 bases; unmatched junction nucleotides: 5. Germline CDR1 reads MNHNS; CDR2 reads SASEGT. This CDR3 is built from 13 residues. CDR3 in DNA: TGTGCCAGCAATAACAGGGGGCGGACTGAAGCTTTCTTT. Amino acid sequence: CASNNRGRTEAFF.

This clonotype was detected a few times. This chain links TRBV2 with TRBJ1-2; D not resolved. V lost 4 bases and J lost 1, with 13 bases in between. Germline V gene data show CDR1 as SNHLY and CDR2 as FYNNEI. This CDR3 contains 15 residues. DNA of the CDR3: TGTGCCAGCAGTGTTATTAGAAATTATAACTATGGCTACACCTTC. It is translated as CASSVIRNYNYGYTF.

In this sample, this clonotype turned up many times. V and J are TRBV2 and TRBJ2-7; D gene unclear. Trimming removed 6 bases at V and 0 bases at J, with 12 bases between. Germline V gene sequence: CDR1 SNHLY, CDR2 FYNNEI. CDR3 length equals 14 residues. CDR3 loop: CASSPRLLSYEQYF. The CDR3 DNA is TGTGCCAGCAGCCCTCGGCTTCTCTCCTACGAGCAGTACTTC.

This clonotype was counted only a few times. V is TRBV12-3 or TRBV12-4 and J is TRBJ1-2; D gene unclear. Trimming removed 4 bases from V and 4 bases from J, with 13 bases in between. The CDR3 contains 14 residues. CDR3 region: CASSSADRAYGYTF. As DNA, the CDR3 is TGTGCCAGCAGTTCAGCGGACCGCGCCTATGGCTACACCTTC.

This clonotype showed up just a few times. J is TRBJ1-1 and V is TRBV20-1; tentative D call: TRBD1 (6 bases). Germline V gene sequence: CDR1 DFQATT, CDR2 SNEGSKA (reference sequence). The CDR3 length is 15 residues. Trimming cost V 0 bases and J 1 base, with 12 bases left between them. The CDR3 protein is CSARDPGARNTEAFF. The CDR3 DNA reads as TGCAGTGCTAGAGATCCAGGGGCGAGGAACACTGAAGCTTTCTTT.

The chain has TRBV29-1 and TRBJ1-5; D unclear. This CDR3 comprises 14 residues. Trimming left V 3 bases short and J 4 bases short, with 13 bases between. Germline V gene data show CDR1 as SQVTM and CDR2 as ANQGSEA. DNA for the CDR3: TGCAGCGTTGAGCTCAGTGGCCCTAATCAGCCCCAGCATTTT. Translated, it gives CSVELSGPNQPQHF.

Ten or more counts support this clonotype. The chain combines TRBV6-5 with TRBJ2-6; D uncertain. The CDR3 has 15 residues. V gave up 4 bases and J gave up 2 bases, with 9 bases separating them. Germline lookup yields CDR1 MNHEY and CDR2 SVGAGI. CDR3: CASSSREPGANVLTF. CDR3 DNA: TGTGCCAGCAGTTCTCGCGAGCCTGGGGCCAACGTCCTGACTTTC.

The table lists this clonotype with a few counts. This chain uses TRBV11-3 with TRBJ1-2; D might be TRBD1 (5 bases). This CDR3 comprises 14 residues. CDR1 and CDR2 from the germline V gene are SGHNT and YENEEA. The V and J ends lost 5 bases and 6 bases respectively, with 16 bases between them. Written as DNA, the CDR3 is TGTGCCAGCAGCGGCAGCCGAGGGGCGAATGGCTACACCTTC. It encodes CASSGSRGANGYTF.

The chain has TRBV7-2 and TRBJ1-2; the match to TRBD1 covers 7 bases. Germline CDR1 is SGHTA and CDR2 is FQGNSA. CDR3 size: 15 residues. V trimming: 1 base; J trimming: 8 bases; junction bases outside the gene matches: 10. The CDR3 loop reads CASSLVGGTAHGYTF. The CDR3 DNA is TGTGCCAGCAGCTTAGTGGGCGGGACAGCTCACGGCTACACCTTC.

The CDR3 DNA follows: TGTGCCAGCAGCAACGACAACTATGGCTACACCTTC. Encoded protein: CASSNDNYGYTF. This rearrangement joins TRBV11-3 to TRBJ1-2; D not certain. V lost 5 bases and J 2 bases, leaving 6 bases between the germline ends. CDR1 and CDR2 from the germline V gene are SGHNT and YENEEA. The CDR3 totals 12 residues.